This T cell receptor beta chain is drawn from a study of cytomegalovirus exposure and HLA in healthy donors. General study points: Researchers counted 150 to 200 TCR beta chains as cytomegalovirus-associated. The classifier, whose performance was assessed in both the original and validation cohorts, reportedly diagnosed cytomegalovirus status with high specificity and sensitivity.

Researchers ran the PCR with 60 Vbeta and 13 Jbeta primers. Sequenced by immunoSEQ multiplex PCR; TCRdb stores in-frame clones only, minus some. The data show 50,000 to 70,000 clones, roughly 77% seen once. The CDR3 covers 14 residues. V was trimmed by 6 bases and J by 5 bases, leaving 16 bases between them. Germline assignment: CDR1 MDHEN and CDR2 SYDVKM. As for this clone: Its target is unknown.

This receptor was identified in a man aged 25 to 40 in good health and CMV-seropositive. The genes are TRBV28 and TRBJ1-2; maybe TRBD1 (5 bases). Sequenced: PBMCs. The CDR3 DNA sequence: TGTGCCAGCAGCCAGGGCGATGGGTTGTATGGCTACACCTTC. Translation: CASSQGDGLYGYTF.